This TCR beta chain was sequenced in a study of T cell responses to AZD1222 COVID-19 vaccine. Note on this clone: Its matching antigen is unknown.

The length of the CDR3 is 13 residues. V gave up 3 bases and J gave up 7 bases, with 12 bases separating them. Germline values: CDR1 LGHDT, CDR2 YNNKEL (reference sequence). Broader study findings: Clonal diversity may have been underestimated, and the donors were mostly white British, with more females than males. The peak T cell response came first, and repertoires were sampled only after it.

The assay was immunoSEQ multiplex PCR, and TCRdb's table has in-frame clones only and misses some. The profile shows about 270,000 clones, approximately 94% of them singletons. The sample consisted of peripheral blood, taken 28 days after the second AZD1222 dose. This sequence joins TRBV3-1 (or the pseudogene TRBV3-2) and TRBJ1-2; tentatively, D is TRBD1 (5 bases). This TCR came from an adult who received the AZD1222 COVID-19 vaccine. The CDR3 region is CASSQTQGGGYTF. DNA for the CDR3: TGTGCCAGCAGCCAGACTCAGGGAGGTGGCTACACCTTC.